The 27 T cell receptor beta chains below were found in one sample sequenced in a study of OX40 agonist ivuxolimab in advanced cancers. This table comes from immunoSEQ multiplex PCR, and its TCRdb copy is limited to in-frame clones, with some not included. Here the sample spans tens of thousands of clones, roughly 80% being singletons. Sequences were derived from CD4+ or CD8+ T cells sorted from blood, sampled in a trial of the OX40 agonist ivuxolimab. These receptors were obtained from an adult with an advanced solid tumor such as melanoma, head and neck, liver or kidney cancer.

The V gene is TRBV6-5, the J gene TRBJ2-4; D is undetermined. This CDR3 is built from 16 residues. Trimming cost V 0 bases and J 3 bases, with 12 bases left between them. The germline CDR1 and CDR2 sequences are MNHEY and SVGAGI. This chain's CDR3 is CASSYSKLLGKNIQYF. The DNA for the CDR3 is TGTGCCAGCAGTTACTCGAAACTCCTAGGCAAAAACATTCAGTACTTC.

This chain uses TRBV2 with TRBJ2-7, with D unresolved. Per germline, CDR1 SNHLY and CDR2 FYNNEI. Trimming removed 10 bases at V and 9 bases at J, with 16 bases between. This CDR3 has 11 amino acids. The CDR3 sequence is CATKSSAWQYF. The CDR3 DNA sequence: TGTGCCACGAAATCCTCGGCTTGGCAGTACTTC.

This clone was seen only a few times. The CDR3 here is CASRGTGAGTEAFF. The CDR3 coding sequence is TGTGCCAGCAGGGGGACAGGGGCAGGCACTGAAGCTTTCTTT. V and J are TRBV2 and TRBJ1-1; 10 bases fit TRBD1. CDR1 SNHLY and CDR2 FYNNEI come from the germline V gene. V gave up 6 bases and J gave up 4 bases; unmatched junction bases: 5. The CDR3 extends over 14 amino acids. Full variable domain (remainder filled in from reference TRBV2 and TRBJ1-1): EPEVTQTPSHQVTQMGQEVILRCVPISNHLYFYWYRQILGQKVEFLVSFYNNEISEKSEIFDDQFSVERPDGSNFTLKIRSTKLEDSAMYFCASRGTGAGTEAFFGQGTRLTVV.

This clone has a handful of counts. The gene calls are TRBV6-5 and TRBJ2-7; TRBD1 might be the D (5 bases). Germline lookup yields CDR1 MNHEY and CDR2 SVGAGI. V was clipped by 6 bases and J by 0 bases, with 12 bases between them. This CDR3 spans 14 amino acids. In nucleotides, the CDR3 is TGTGCCAGCAGAGCAGGGAAAAACTCCTACGAGCAGTACTTC. Amino acid sequence: CASRAGKNSYEQYF.

This chain connects TRBV5-1 to TRBJ1-3; D unresolved. Germline CDR1 SGHRS, CDR2 YFSETQ. The V gene lost 4 bases and the J gene lost 0 bases, with 14 bases spanning the gap. This CDR3 is built from 16 residues. In nucleotides, the CDR3 is TGCGCCAGCAGCCCGGACGGCCTCAGCTCTGGAAACACCATATATTTT. It codes for CASSPDGLSSGNTIYF.

The CDR3 loop is CASSLSDGSGGSEQYF. The CDR3 DNA is TGTGCCAGCAGTTTATCCGATGGGTCAGGGGGCAGCGAGCAGTACTTC. This chain joins TRBV27 and TRBJ2-7; 8 nucleotides agree with TRBD1. This CDR3 spans 16 amino acids. J was trimmed by 6 bases and V by 0 bases; bases with no gene match: 10. The germline gives CDR1 MNHEY, CDR2 SMNVEV (reference sequence).

The chain carries TRBV10-3 and TRBJ2-7; the match to TRBD2 covers 7 bases. From germline, CDR1 is ENHRY and CDR2 SYGVKD. The CDR3 is 14 residues long. V gave up 5 bases and J gave up 3 bases; unmatched junction bases: 7. The CDR3 region is CAISSGVVGYEQYF. CDR3 coding DNA: TGTGCCATCAGTAGCGGGGTAGTTGGCTACGAGCAGTACTTC.

This clone was observed a handful of times. This sequence joins TRBV5-1 and TRBJ1-1, with no clear D. CDR1 and CDR2 (germline): SGHRS, YFSETQ. The CDR3 is 14 residues long. The ends were cut back, 0 bases at V and 1 base at J, with 7 bases in the middle. This CDR3 is CASSLGLGNTEAFF. CDR3 nucleotide sequence: TGCGCCAGCAGCTTGGGACTAGGGAACACTGAAGCTTTCTTT.

The chain has TRBV2 and TRBJ2-7; D may be TRBD1 (6 bases). Germline CDR1 and CDR2: SNHLY and FYNNEI. The CDR3 is 12 residues long. V lost 4 bases and J 7 bases, leaving 11 bases between the germline ends. Written as DNA, the CDR3 is TGTGCCAGCAGTGCCCAGGGGAGAGAGCAGTACTTC. This sequence encodes CASSAQGREQYF.

V and J are TRBV4-1 and TRBJ2-1; unclear D gene. V shed 3 bases and J shed 0 bases, with 9 bases lying between them. The CDR3 has 15 amino acids. Germline V lookup: CDR1 MGHRA, CDR2 YSYEKL. In DNA form, the CDR3 reads TGCGCCAGCAGCCATATAGACAACTCCTACAATGAGCAGTTCTTC. Translated, it gives CASSHIDNSYNEQFF.

V is TRBV6-6 and J is TRBJ1-2; D uncertain. Germline V gene data show CDR1 as MNHNY and CDR2 as SVGAGI (reference sequence). Trimming left V 2 bases short and J 8 bases short, with 9 bases between. The CDR3 loop spans 12 amino acids. This CDR3 reads CASSYRGSGYTF. In DNA, the CDR3 is TGTGCCAGCAGTTACCGTGGGAGCGGCTACACCTTC.

With regard to this clone: The sample holds other DNA sequences that translate to the same CDR3. The chain joins TRBV25-1 to TRBJ2-2; D is undetermined. From germline, CDR1 is MGHDK and CDR2 SYGVNS. With 2 bases removed from V and 0 bases from J, the gap between germline ends came to 4 bases. This CDR3 has 14 amino acids. The CDR3 reads CASSEVANTGELFF. For the CDR3, the DNA is TGTGCCAGCAGTGAAGTGGCGAACACCGGGGAGCTGTTTTTT.

DNA of the CDR3: TGCAGCACCAGCAGGGGGCCGTCCGAGACCCAGTACTTC. Its protein is CSTSRGPSETQYF. The rearrangement joins TRBV29-1 to TRBJ2-5; 8 bases match TRBD1. Germline CDR1 SQVTM, CDR2 ANQGSEA. The trim removed 8 bases at V and 5 bases at J, leaving 10 bases unmatched. The CDR3 spans 13 residues.

The genes are TRBV7-2 and TRBJ2-6, with 10 bases identical to TRBD1. J gave up 0 bases and V 9 bases, and 5 bases lay outside the gene matches. The CDR3 covers 16 residues. From germline, CDR1 is SGHTA and CDR2 FQGNSA. The DNA of the CDR3 is TGTGCCAGAGGGACAGGGGAAAACTCTGGGGCCAACGTCCTGACTTTC. Its protein is CARGTGENSGANVLTF.

This chain links TRBV7-9 with TRBJ2-3, with 8 bases aligning to TRBD1. The CDR3 totals 16 residues. The germline V gene encodes CDR1 SEHNR and CDR2 FQNEAQ (reference sequence). V trimming: 5 bases; J trimming: 0 bases; junction bases outside the gene matches: 7. CDR3 coding DNA: TGTGCCAGCAGCCGAGGACAGGGACGTAGCACAGATACGCAGTATTTT. Its translation is CASSRGQGRSTDTQYF.

V usage is TRBV30 and J usage is TRBJ1-2; D might be TRBD1 (6 bases). Trimming pared 3 bases from V and 5 bases from J, leaving 13 bases between. The CDR3 runs 13 residues. Per the germline V gene, CDR1 is GTSNPN and CDR2 is SVGIG (reference sequence). The CDR3 here is CAWRDTGYYGYTF. The CDR3 DNA reads TGTGCCTGGAGAGATACAGGGTATTATGGCTACACCTTC.

The V gene is TRBV15, the J gene TRBJ2-5, with D unclear. The CDR3 length is 15 residues. The V gene lost 0 bases and the J gene lost 7 bases, with 15 bases spanning the gap. CDR1 is LNHNV and CDR2 is YYDKDF in the germline V gene (reference sequence). The CDR3 sequence: CATSRDQDPGGTQYF. In DNA, the CDR3 is TGTGCCACCAGCAGAGATCAGGACCCCGGCGGGACCCAGTACTTC.

The chain carries TRBV4-2 and TRBJ2-3, with 8 bases lining up with TRBD2. CDR3 size: 15 residues. Per germline, CDR1 LGHNA and CDR2 YNFKEQ. Trimming at V came to 8 bases and at J to 3 bases, leaving 10 bases not matched to a gene. The CDR3 DNA is TGTGCCAGCGCCTCCCTAGCGGGCGGGACAGATACGCAGTATTTT. Translated, it gives CASASLAGGTDTQYF.

The chain carries TRBV6-1 and TRBJ1-4, with D unresolved. CDR1 MNHNS and CDR2 SASEGT come from the germline V gene. This CDR3 is built from 13 residues. Trimming left V 6 bases short and J 8 bases short, with 13 bases between. The chain's CDR3 is CASSLEKREKLFF. CDR3 in DNA: TGTGCCAGCAGCCTAGAGAAAAGAGAAAAACTGTTTTTT.

The CDR3 nucleotides are TGTGCCAGTAGTATAAGGTCCGCAGGGCTAGATGAAAAACTGTTTTTT. It is translated as CASSIRSAGLDEKLFF. The chain joins TRBV19 to TRBJ1-4, with a weak D call TRBD1 (5 bases). CDR1 is LNHDA, CDR2 SQIVND, per germline (reference sequence). V gave up 2 bases and J gave up 6 bases, with 16 bases separating them. The CDR3 spans 16 residues.

This clone was seen only a few times. This chain uses TRBV10-3 with TRBJ1-6; 7 bases line up with TRBD1. Germline V gene sequence: CDR1 ENHRY, CDR2 SYGVKD. This CDR3 comprises 15 residues. The ends lost 2 bases at V and 8 bases at J; junction bases unmatched: 6. CDR3 amino acids: CAISERDSFDSPLHF. CDR3 bases: TGTGCCATCAGTGAGCGGGACAGTTTTGATTCACCCCTCCACTTT.

A note on this clone: At one of its ends the junction is not consistent with the germline gene, which may arise from a read error. The CDR3 region is CASSLEGSVEEQYF. DNA for the CDR3: TGTGCCAGCAGCTTGGAGGGGTCAGTCGAGGAGCAGTACTTC. This chain connects TRBV5-1 to TRBJ2-7; TRBD2 might be the D (6 bases). Germline CDR1 is SGHRS and CDR2 is YFSETQ. The CDR3 is made up of 14 amino acids.

This sequence joins TRBV7-8 and TRBJ2-1; 9 positions match TRBD2. V shed 5 bases, J shed 0 bases, and the junction held 17 bases outside the gene matches. Germline V CDR1 and CDR2: SGHVS, FQNEAQ. The CDR3 extends over 20 amino acids. The CDR3 DNA is TGTGCCAGCAGCAGCTTAGTCAGAGCGGGGGGCCTAAACTCCTACAATGAGCAGTTCTTC. It yields the protein CASSSLVRAGGLNSYNEQFF.

The chain employs TRBV18 and TRBJ1-1; 10 bases map to TRBD1. The CDR3 totals 17 residues. Germline lookup yields CDR1 KGHSH and CDR2 LQKENI. The junction had 10 bases not matched to a gene; V was cut back by 0 bases and J by 6 bases. CDR3 residues: CASSPPRAGQGTAEAFF. In DNA, the CDR3 is TGTGCCAGCTCACCACCTAGGGCGGGACAGGGGACGGCTGAAGCTTTCTTT.

The genes are TRBV10-1 and TRBJ2-7; TRBD2 matches 8 bases. There are 14 residues in the CDR3. In germline, CDR1 is WNHNN, CDR2 SYGVQD (reference sequence). Unmatched junction bases numbered 6, after V lost 7 bases and J lost 1 base. This CDR3 is CASNRREESYEQYF. The CDR3 DNA reads as TGCGCCAGCAATAGGCGGGAGGAGTCCTACGAGCAGTACTTC.

The CDR3 nucleotides are TGTGCCAGCAGCTCAACAGGGGCAGTCATCGGGGAGCTGTTTTTT. Protein sequence: CASSSTGAVIGELFF. The V call is TRBV5-6, the J call TRBJ2-2; 7 bases agree with TRBD1. The CDR3 runs 15 residues. V trimming: 3 bases; J trimming: 7 bases; junction bases outside the gene matches: 9. Germline V gene lookup returns CDR1 SGHDT and CDR2 YYEEEE.

V and J are TRBV18 and TRBJ1-2; no definite D call. Per germline, CDR1 KGHSH and CDR2 LQKENI. The V and J ends lost 2 bases and 6 bases respectively, with 22 bases between them. CDR3 length: 17 amino acids. The CDR3 sequence is CASSPILGWESLDGYTF. Written as DNA, the CDR3 is TGTGCCAGCTCACCAATCCTCGGCTGGGAGAGTCTAGATGGCTACACCTTC. The full variable domain, in which reference TRBV18 and TRBJ1-2 provide the parts outside the CDR3, is NAGVMQNPRHLVRRRGQEARLRCSPMKGHSHVYWYRQLPEEGLKFMVYLQKENIIDESGMPKERFSAEFPKEGPSILRIQQVVRGDSAAYFCASSPILGWESLDGYTFGSGTRLTVV.